Listed below are T cell receptor beta chains from one sample, sequenced in a study of blood T cell repertoires in COVID-19. Generated by immunoSEQ multiplex PCR, the TCRdb table keeps only in-frame clones and is missing some. The sample consists of a few hundred thousand clones, 70% to 90% of them appearing once. Sample: PBMCs or T cells enriched from blood (not recorded which). Receptors were obtained from a woman aged 45-60 years in a cohort exposed to, infected with or recovered from COVID-19 (not recorded which). CDR3s include the opening cysteine and the closing phenylalanine or tryptophan. D genes are given only for firm matches. Not all rows give a size; the values are once, few, many and, for expanded clones, a class.

clone size: NA; D gene: NA; J gene: TRBJ1-1; V gene: TRBV12-3/TRBV12-4; CDR3 protein: CASSRRGGPEAFF; CDR3 DNA: TGTGCCAGCAGCCGCCGGGGAGGCCCAGAAGCTTTCTTT
clone size: once; D gene: TRBD1; J gene: TRBJ1-4; V gene: TRBV5-1; CDR3 protein: CASSPGTGNTNEKLFF; CDR3 DNA: TGCGCCAGCAGCCCGGGGACAGGGAACACTAATGAAAAACTGTTTTTT
clone size: NA; D gene: NA; J gene: TRBJ1-4; V gene: TRBV5-1; CDR3 protein: CASSLALGGPNEKLFF; CDR3 DNA: TGCGCCAGCAGCTTGGCTTTGGGGGGGCCTAATGAAAAACTGTTTTTT
clone size: NA; D gene: NA; J gene: TRBJ1-1; V gene: TRBV6-5; CDR3 protein: CASSYDYRLNTEAFF; CDR3 DNA: TGTGCCAGCAGTTACGACTACCGCTTGAACACTGAAGCTTTCTTT
clone size: few; D gene: NA; J gene: TRBJ1-5; V gene: TRBV6-5; CDR3 protein: CASSSQGQGNQPQHF; CDR3 DNA: TGTGCCAGCAGTTCCCAGGGGCAGGGCAATCAGCCCCAGCATTTT
clone size: NA; D gene: NA; J gene: TRBJ1-2; V gene: TRBV24-1; CDR3 protein: CATSDLIYSNYGYTF; CDR3 DNA: TGTGCCACCAGTGATTTAATATACAGTAACTATGGCTACACCTTC
clone size: NA; D gene: TRBD1; J gene: TRBJ1-2; V gene: TRBV3-1/TRBV3-2; CDR3 protein: CASSRGTATSNYGYTF; CDR3 DNA: TGTGCCAGCAGCCGCGGGACAGCTACCTCTAACTATGGCTACACCTTC
clone size: NA; D gene: NA; J gene: TRBJ1-2; V gene: TRBV4-1; CDR3 protein: CASSQEDSQGGYTF; CDR3 DNA: TGCGCCAGCAGCCAAGAAGACAGTCAGGGGGGCTACACCTTC
clone size: NA; D gene: NA; J gene: TRBJ1-2; V gene: TRBV28; CDR3 protein: CASRRTAINYGYTF; CDR3 DNA: TGTGCCAGCAGACGGACAGCGATTAACTATGGCTACACCTTC
clone size: NA; D gene: NA; J gene: TRBJ1-1; V gene: TRBV3-1/TRBV3-2; CDR3 protein: CASSHNGGVGRIEAFF; CDR3 DNA: TGTGCCAGCAGCCACAATGGCGGGGTGGGTAGGATTGAAGCTTTCTTT
clone size: NA; D gene: NA; J gene: TRBJ2-5; V gene: TRBV7-2; CDR3 protein: CASSLDNSQETQYF; CDR3 DNA: TGTGCCAGCAGCTTAGATAATAGTCAAGAGACCCAGTACTTC
clone size: once; D gene: TRBD1; J gene: TRBJ2-3; V gene: TRBV10-2; CDR3 protein: CASSGDRGTPDTQYF; CDR3 DNA: TGCGCCAGCAGCGGAGACAGGGGGACGCCAGATACGCAGTATTTT
clone size: NA; D gene: TRBD2; J gene: TRBJ2-5; V gene: TRBV13; CDR3 protein: CASSLALAGGQKTQYF; CDR3 DNA: TGTGCCAGCAGCTTAGCTTTGGCGGGGGGCCAAAAGACCCAGTACTTC
clone size: NA; D gene: TRBD1; J gene: TRBJ1-2; V gene: TRBV27; CDR3 protein: CASSFAGGDNYGYTF; CDR3 DNA: TGTGCCAGCAGTTTCGCAGGGGGCGATAACTATGGCTACACCTTC
clone size: NA; D gene: TRBD1; J gene: TRBJ1-1; V gene: TRBV27; CDR3 protein: CASSVAGGFGTEAFF; CDR3 DNA: TGTGCCAGCAGTGTCGCAGGGGGCTTTGGCACTGAAGCTTTCTTT
clone size: NA; D gene: TRBD2; J gene: TRBJ2-5; V gene: TRBV5-1; CDR3 protein: CASSFLAEQETQYF; CDR3 DNA: TGCGCCAGCAGCTTCCTAGCGGAACAAGAGACCCAGTACTTC
clone size: NA; D gene: NA; J gene: TRBJ2-3; V gene: TRBV10-3; CDR3 protein: CAISEITDTQYF; CDR3 DNA: TGTGCCATCAGTGAGATAACAGATACGCAGTATTTT
clone size: NA; D gene: TRBD1; J gene: TRBJ1-1; V gene: TRBV30; CDR3 protein: CAWNRAQGASINTEAFF; CDR3 DNA: TGTGCCTGGAACCGAGCACAGGGGGCGAGCATAAACACTGAAGCTTTCTTT
clone size: once; D gene: NA; J gene: TRBJ2-2; V gene: TRBV5-5; CDR3 protein: CASSFGQLTGELFF; CDR3 DNA: TGTGCCAGCAGCTTCGGACAGCTCACCGGGGAGCTGTTTTTT
clone size: NA; D gene: NA; J gene: TRBJ2-7; V gene: TRBV19; CDR3 protein: CASSIIRDGSSYEQYF; CDR3 DNA: TGTGCCAGTAGTATTATACGGGACGGGAGCTCCTACGAGCAGTACTTC
clone size: NA; D gene: TRBD2; J gene: TRBJ2-3; V gene: TRBV5-1; CDR3 protein: CASSQRLAGGFADTQYF; CDR3 DNA: TGCGCCAGCAGCCAGAGACTAGCGGGGGGTTTCGCAGATACGCAGTATTTT
clone size: once; D gene: NA; J gene: TRBJ2-1; V gene: TRBV9; CDR3 protein: CASSRYAGEQFF; CDR3 DNA: TGTGCCAGCAGCAGGTATGCAGGTGAGCAGTTCTTC
clone size: NA; D gene: TRBD1; J gene: TRBJ1-2; V gene: TRBV15; CDR3 protein: CATRAGQGNYGYTF; CDR3 DNA: TGTGCCACCAGGGCGGGACAGGGGAACTATGGCTACACCTTC
clone size: NA; D gene: NA; J gene: TRBJ2-7; V gene: TRBV28; CDR3 protein: CASSTLGGGSPYEQYF; CDR3 DNA: TGTGCCAGCAGCACCTTAGGGGGGGGGTCCCCCTACGAGCAGTACTTC
clone size: NA; D gene: TRBD1; J gene: TRBJ1-3; V gene: TRBV7-2; CDR3 protein: CASSFDRVNTIYF; CDR3 DNA: TGTGCCAGCAGCTTCGACAGGGTCAACACCATATATTTT
clone size: NA; D gene: NA; J gene: TRBJ1-1; V gene: TRBV25-1; CDR3 protein: CASMETMNTEAFF; CDR3 DNA: TGTGCCAGCATGGAGACTATGAACACTGAAGCTTTCTTT
clone size: NA; D gene: TRBD1; J gene: TRBJ1-6; V gene: TRBV25-1; CDR3 protein: CASSSNTGGYNSPLHF; CDR3 DNA: TGTGCCAGCAGTTCCAACACAGGGGGCTATAATTCACCCCTCCACTTT
clone size: NA; D gene: NA; J gene: TRBJ2-7; V gene: TRBV11-1; CDR3 protein: CASNSRASGDEQYF; CDR3 DNA: TGTGCCAGCAACAGCCGGGCCTCAGGGGACGAGCAGTACTTC
clone size: NA; D gene: NA; J gene: TRBJ1-2; V gene: TRBV5-4; CDR3 protein: CASSLNRDGGYTF; CDR3 DNA: TGTGCCAGCAGCTTGAACAGGGACGGGGGCTACACCTTC
clone size: NA; D gene: NA; J gene: TRBJ2-5; V gene: TRBV29-1; CDR3 protein: CSAGLRETQYF; CDR3 DNA: TGCAGCGCCGGACTCAGGGAGACCCAGTACTTC
clone size: NA; D gene: TRBD1; J gene: TRBJ1-1; V gene: TRBV5-1; CDR3 protein: CASSLQGQNTEAFF; CDR3 DNA: TGCGCCAGCAGCTTACAGGGGCAAAACACTGAAGCTTTCTTT
clone size: NA; D gene: NA; J gene: TRBJ1-1; V gene: TRBV28; CDR3 protein: CASSLWRARNTEAFF; CDR3 DNA: TGTGCCAGCAGTTTATGGAGGGCGCGGAACACTGAAGCTTTCTTT
clone size: NA; D gene: TRBD1; J gene: TRBJ2-7; V gene: TRBV19; CDR3 protein: CASSKTGTGLYEQYF; CDR3 DNA: TGTGCCAGTAGCAAAACCGGGACAGGACTTTACGAGCAGTACTTC